This is a list of T cell receptor beta chains from one sample in a study of blood T cell repertoires in COVID-19. This table comes from immunoSEQ multiplex PCR, and its TCRdb copy is limited to in-frame clones, with some not included. This sample yields 65,000 to 75,000 clones, of which about 81% are seen a single time; 15% to 18% belongs to the top ten. Sequences were obtained from peripheral blood. The receptors come from an elderly man with acute or convalescent COVID-19. Both conserved end residues are part of each CDR3. The order of the fields is V gene, clone size, D gene, J gene, CDR3 DNA, CDR3 protein. D genes are given only for firm matches. Clone size appears in some rows only: once, few, many, or a class for an expanded clone.

V gene: TRBV5-6; clone size: NA; D gene: NA; J gene: TRBJ1-6; CDR3 DNA: TGTGCCAGCAGCGCCGGGACTTATTCACCCCTCCACTTT; CDR3 protein: CASSAGTYSPLHF
V gene: TRBV7-2; clone size: NA; D gene: TRBD2; J gene: TRBJ2-1; CDR3 DNA: TGTGCCAGCAGCGACAGGACTAGCGGTGCCTACAATGAGCAGTTCTTC; CDR3 protein: CASSDRTSGAYNEQFF
V gene: TRBV18; clone size: NA; D gene: NA; J gene: TRBJ1-1; CDR3 DNA: TGTGCCAGCTCCCCCAACGGAGTTTCTCGAACTGAAGCTTTCTTT; CDR3 protein: CASSPNGVSRTEAFF
V gene: TRBV9; clone size: NA; D gene: TRBD1; J gene: TRBJ1-2; CDR3 DNA: TGTGCCAGCAGCGTAGGCGGGACAGGGGTTTACGGCTACACCTTC; CDR3 protein: CASSVGGTGVYGYTF
V gene: TRBV10-1; clone size: NA; D gene: TRBD1; J gene: TRBJ2-1; CDR3 DNA: TGCGCCAGCAGACCCGGACAGGGGATCAATGAGCAGTTCTTC; CDR3 protein: CASRPGQGINEQFF
V gene: TRBV5-5; clone size: NA; D gene: NA; J gene: TRBJ2-1; CDR3 DNA: TGTGCCAGCAGCTTCCGGGACACCCGGGAGTTCTTC; CDR3 protein: CASSFRDTREFF
V gene: TRBV21-1; clone size: NA; D gene: NA; J gene: TRBJ1-2; CDR3 DNA: TGTGCCAGCATCTATACCCGGGACAGGGATTATGGCTACACCTTC; CDR3 protein: CASIYTRDRDYGYTF
V gene: TRBV6-2/TRBV6-3; clone size: once; D gene: TRBD2; J gene: TRBJ2-7; CDR3 DNA: TGTGCCAGCAGTAGAGACAGGCCCGATAGCGGGAACGAGCAGTACTTC; CDR3 protein: CASSRDRPDSGNEQYF
V gene: TRBV18; clone size: NA; D gene: NA; J gene: TRBJ2-2; CDR3 DNA: TGTGCCAGCTCACCCTACAGGGCCACGAACACCGGGGAGCTGTTTTTT; CDR3 protein: CASSPYRATNTGELFF
V gene: TRBV4-2; clone size: few; D gene: NA; J gene: TRBJ1-2; CDR3 DNA: TGTGCCAGCAGCCAAGACGTGGCAGGGAGGGGAGGAGGCTACACCTTC; CDR3 protein: CASSQDVAGRGGGYTF
V gene: TRBV6-2/TRBV6-3; clone size: NA; D gene: NA; J gene: TRBJ1-5; CDR3 DNA: TGTGCCAGCAGTTACGGCGCAGCGGGTGATCAGCCCCAGCATTTT; CDR3 protein: CASSYGAAGDQPQHF
V gene: TRBV19; clone size: NA; D gene: NA; J gene: TRBJ1-3; CDR3 DNA: TGTGCCAGTAACCCGACAGCTACTGGAAACACCATATATTTT; CDR3 protein: CASNPTATGNTIYF
V gene: TRBV5-1; clone size: NA; D gene: TRBD2; J gene: TRBJ2-1; CDR3 DNA: TGCGCCAGCAGCGTGGGACTAGCGGGGTACAATGAGCAGTTCTTC; CDR3 protein: CASSVGLAGYNEQFF
V gene: TRBV28; clone size: NA; D gene: NA; J gene: TRBJ2-1; CDR3 DNA: TGTGCCAGCACACTTGGCGGAGTCTCCTACAATGAGCAGTTCTTC; CDR3 protein: CASTLGGVSYNEQFF
V gene: TRBV5-4; clone size: NA; D gene: NA; J gene: TRBJ2-7; CDR3 DNA: TGTGCCAGCAGCTTGGGGCAGGGCGCCTACTACGAGCAGTACTTC; CDR3 protein: CASSLGQGAYYEQYF
V gene: TRBV9; clone size: NA; D gene: TRBD1; J gene: TRBJ2-1; CDR3 DNA: TGTGCCAGCAGCGTGAAGACGGGACAGCACTTCAATGAGCAGTTCTTC; CDR3 protein: CASSVKTGQHFNEQFF
V gene: TRBV4-3; clone size: NA; D gene: TRBD2; J gene: TRBJ2-5; CDR3 DNA: TGCGCCAGCAGCCTATCGAGACTAGCGCCCCAAGAGACCCAGTACTTC; CDR3 protein: CASSLSRLAPQETQYF
V gene: TRBV5-4; clone size: NA; D gene: TRBD1; J gene: TRBJ1-2; CDR3 DNA: TGTGCCAGCAGCCGGGACAGGGAGTATGGCTACACCTTC; CDR3 protein: CASSRDREYGYTF
V gene: TRBV11-1; clone size: few; D gene: NA; J gene: TRBJ1-1; CDR3 DNA: TGTGCCAGCAGCTCCCGGTCGCGGCCGGATGAAGCTTTCTTT; CDR3 protein: CASSSRSRPDEAFF
V gene: TRBV4-3; clone size: NA; D gene: TRBD2; J gene: TRBJ2-7; CDR3 DNA: TGCGCCAGCAGCCATAAGCTAGCGGGACCCTACGAGCAGTACTTC; CDR3 protein: CASSHKLAGPYEQYF
V gene: TRBV5-4; clone size: NA; D gene: TRBD1; J gene: TRBJ1-1; CDR3 DNA: TGTGCCAGCAGCACGGGACAGGGGGCTTGGGGGACTGAAGCTTTCTTT; CDR3 protein: CASSTGQGAWGTEAFF
V gene: TRBV5-4; clone size: NA; D gene: TRBD1; J gene: TRBJ1-1; CDR3 DNA: TGTGCCAGCAGCCCCGGGACAGGAGGGAACACTGAAGCTTTCTTT; CDR3 protein: CASSPGTGGNTEAFF
V gene: TRBV24-1; clone size: NA; D gene: NA; J gene: TRBJ1-1; CDR3 DNA: TGTGCCACCTCTCGAGCGGCGAACACTGAAGCTTTCTTT; CDR3 protein: CATSRAANTEAFF
V gene: TRBV14; clone size: NA; D gene: NA; J gene: TRBJ2-1; CDR3 DNA: TGTGCCAGCAGCCAAGATCATGGTAGCGTAGCGCAGTTCTTC; CDR3 protein: CASSQDHGSVAQFF
V gene: TRBV7-8; clone size: once; D gene: NA; J gene: TRBJ1-1; CDR3 DNA: TGTGCCAGCAGCTTGGCGGGCACTGAAGCTTTCTTT; CDR3 protein: CASSLAGTEAFF
V gene: TRBV7-2; clone size: NA; D gene: TRBD2; J gene: TRBJ2-7; CDR3 DNA: TGTGCCAGCAGCTTACAAGCGGGAGGGCCGGAGGACGAGCAGTACTTC; CDR3 protein: CASSLQAGGPEDEQYF
V gene: TRBV7-9; clone size: NA; D gene: NA; J gene: TRBJ2-2; CDR3 DNA: TGTGCCAGCAGCTCCAGGGCAGCCATGAACACCGGGGAGCTGTTTTTT; CDR3 protein: CASSSRAAMNTGELFF
V gene: TRBV6-6; clone size: NA; D gene: NA; J gene: TRBJ1-5; CDR3 DNA: TGTGCCAGCAGTTTCAGCAGGGTCAATCAGCCCCAGCATTTT; CDR3 protein: CASSFSRVNQPQHF
V gene: TRBV5-1; clone size: many; D gene: TRBD2; J gene: TRBJ2-7; CDR3 DNA: TGCGCCAGCAGGAGCGGGAGGGCATACGAGCAGTACTTC; CDR3 protein: CASRSGRAYEQYF
V gene: TRBV19; clone size: NA; D gene: TRBD1; J gene: TRBJ1-3; CDR3 DNA: TGTGCCGGGACAGGATTGGATCGGAGGGGCATATATTTT; CDR3 protein: CAGTGLDRRGIYF
V gene: TRBV28; clone size: once; D gene: TRBD2; J gene: TRBJ2-1; CDR3 DNA: TGTGCCAGCAGAATAGCGGGAGGGCCGGGGAATGAGCAGTTCTTC; CDR3 protein: CASRIAGGPGNEQFF
V gene: TRBV27; clone size: NA; D gene: NA; J gene: TRBJ2-7; CDR3 DNA: TGTGCCAGCAGTTTGGTGGGAGGCTACGAGCAGTACTTC; CDR3 protein: CASSLVGGYEQYF
V gene: TRBV4-1; clone size: NA; D gene: TRBD1; J gene: TRBJ1-2; CDR3 DNA: TGCGCCAGCAGCCGGACAGGGGGCGATGGCTACACCTTC; CDR3 protein: CASSRTGGDGYTF
V gene: TRBV28; clone size: few; D gene: NA; J gene: TRBJ2-5; CDR3 DNA: TGTGCCAGCAGTTTGTTCGGCAGGGTCGGAGAGACCCAGTACTTC; CDR3 protein: CASSLFGRVGETQYF
V gene: TRBV4-2; clone size: NA; D gene: NA; J gene: TRBJ2-7; CDR3 DNA: TGTGCCAGCAGCCAAGAGGAGCGGGTCTCCTACGAGCAGTACTTC; CDR3 protein: CASSQEERVSYEQYF
V gene: TRBV9; clone size: NA; D gene: TRBD1; J gene: TRBJ2-2; CDR3 DNA: TGTGCCAGCAGCGAAGACAGGGGAGGTACCGGGGAGCTGTTTTTT; CDR3 protein: CASSEDRGGTGELFF
V gene: TRBV6-5; clone size: NA; D gene: TRBD2; J gene: TRBJ2-5; CDR3 DNA: TGTGCCAGCAGCATCCTAGCGGCCCAGGCCCAGTACTTC; CDR3 protein: CASSILAAQAQYF
V gene: TRBV19; clone size: NA; D gene: NA; J gene: TRBJ2-5; CDR3 DNA: TGTGCCAGTAGTATGGGGGGAGCCTCGAGGGAGACCCAGTACTTC; CDR3 protein: CASSMGGASRETQYF
V gene: TRBV6-5; clone size: NA; D gene: NA; J gene: TRBJ2-7; CDR3 DNA: TGTGCCAGCAGTTCGGGACTCAAGTACGAGCAGTACTTC; CDR3 protein: CASSSGLKYEQYF
V gene: TRBV2; clone size: NA; D gene: TRBD2; J gene: TRBJ2-3; CDR3 DNA: TGTGCCAGCAGTCGGGCTAGCGGGAGGGCTACAGATACGCAGTATTTT; CDR3 protein: CASSRASGRATDTQYF
V gene: TRBV2; clone size: NA; D gene: TRBD1; J gene: TRBJ1-6; CDR3 DNA: TGTGCCAGCGGCGGACAGGGGGATATTAGTTCACCCCTCCACTTT; CDR3 protein: CASGGQGDISSPLHF
V gene: TRBV14; clone size: NA; D gene: NA; J gene: TRBJ2-2; CDR3 DNA: TGTGCCAGCAGCCAAGAGCCGAGGGAATGGGTGGAGCTGTTTTTT; CDR3 protein: CASSQEPREWVELFF
V gene: TRBV6-5; clone size: NA; D gene: NA; J gene: TRBJ1-2; CDR3 DNA: TGTGCCAGCAGGCCCGCAGGCTCGGACTATGGCTACACCTTC; CDR3 protein: CASRPAGSDYGYTF
V gene: TRBV5-4; clone size: few; D gene: TRBD1; J gene: TRBJ2-7; CDR3 DNA: TGTGCCAGCAGCAATCCGGGACAGGGGGCCTACGAGCAGTACTTC; CDR3 protein: CASSNPGQGAYEQYF
V gene: TRBV7-6; clone size: NA; D gene: NA; J gene: TRBJ1-6; CDR3 DNA: TGTGCCAGCAGCTTAGGAGTCGGGACACACAGTTCGGGTTATAATTCACCCCTCCACTTT; CDR3 protein: CASSLGVGTHSSGYNSPLHF
V gene: TRBV11-2; clone size: NA; D gene: NA; J gene: TRBJ2-7; CDR3 DNA: TGTGCCAGCAGCCCCAGAGGGTGGACTGACTACGAGCAGTACTTC; CDR3 protein: CASSPRGWTDYEQYF
V gene: TRBV9; clone size: NA; D gene: TRBD1; J gene: TRBJ2-3; CDR3 DNA: TGTGCCAGCAGCGTAGCAGACAGGGGGAGCACAGATACGCAGTATTTT; CDR3 protein: CASSVADRGSTDTQYF
V gene: TRBV19; clone size: NA; D gene: NA; J gene: TRBJ1-1; CDR3 DNA: TGTGCCACCAGGGTGAACACTGAAGCTTTCTTT; CDR3 protein: CATRVNTEAFF
V gene: TRBV7-9; clone size: NA; D gene: TRBD1; J gene: TRBJ1-2; CDR3 DNA: TGTGCCAGCAGACCACAGGGGGCTCGCGATGGCTACACCTTC; CDR3 protein: CASRPQGARDGYTF
V gene: TRBV10-3; clone size: NA; D gene: NA; J gene: TRBJ2-1; CDR3 DNA: TGTGCCATCATGGAGGGGGGGATCTACAATGAGCAGTTCTTC; CDR3 protein: CAIMEGGIYNEQFF
V gene: TRBV7-8; clone size: NA; D gene: NA; J gene: TRBJ2-5; CDR3 DNA: TGTGCCAGCAGCTTCCAGGAGACCCAGTACTTC; CDR3 protein: CASSFQETQYF